Below are 10 T cell receptor beta chains sequenced from a single sample in a study of blood T cells in healthy people across ages. The authors ran a second PCR of roughly 6 to 11 cycles using a sample-barcoded 5' primer and a J-beta primer mix. TCRdb redid the calling of the 5' RACE reads with MiXCR, one entry per CDR3 protein. The sample lists about 680,000 distinct CDR3 sequences, approximately 49% seen once, with about a third in the top ten. The sequencing sample was made of blood. These receptors came from a woman aged 60-75 years in good health.

This clonotype came up many times. CDR3 in amino acids: CSVGSSDTQYF. The CDR3 region has the DNA TGCAGCGTTGGTTCGTCAGATACGCAGTATTTT. V and J are TRBV29-1 and TRBJ2-3; D is unclear. CDR1 is SQVTM, CDR2 ANQGSEA, per germline. Trimming removed 4 bases at V and 4 bases at J, with 6 bases between. This CDR3 comprises 11 residues.

For this clonotype: A junction end diverges from the germline sequence, so it may reflect a read error. The rearrangement joins TRBV7-2 to TRBJ2-1; D unresolved. The V gene's germline CDR1 is SGHTA and CDR2 FQGNSA. The CDR3 loop spans 15 amino acids. The CDR3 sequence: CASSSDFSSYNGQFF. The DNA of the CDR3 is TGTGCCAGCAGCTCCGATTTCAGCTCCTACAATGGGCAGTTCTTC. Full variable domain (missing parts from reference TRBV7-2 and TRBJ2-1): GAGVSQSPSNKVTEKGKDVELRCDPISGHTALYWYRQSLGQGLEFLIYFQGNSAPDKSGLPSDRFSAERTGGSVSTLTIQRTQQEDSAVYLCASSSDFSSYNGQFFGPGTRLTVL.

This chain connects TRBV7-9 to TRBJ1-1; 7 bases align to TRBD1. V was pared by 5 bases and J by 6 bases, with 3 bases of the junction left unmatched. Per the germline V gene, CDR1 is SEHNR and CDR2 is FQNEAQ (reference sequence). This CDR3 contains 12 residues. CDR3 sequence reads: CASSATGSEAFF. The CDR3 nucleotides read TGTGCCAGCAGCGCGACAGGGTCTGAAGCTTTCTTT.

This clonotype has just a few counts. The chain carries TRBV4-2 and TRBJ2-6; TRBD2 matches at 12 bases. Germline trimming cut 1 base from V and 1 base from J; bases unmatched to any gene: 5. From germline, CDR1 is LGHNA and CDR2 YNFKEQ. CDR3 size: 19 residues. CDR3 bases: TGTGCCAGCAGCCAAGGGACTAGCGGGACCATTTCTGGGGCCAACGTCCTGACTTTC. Protein: CASSQGTSGTISGANVLTF.

The genes are TRBV7-6 and TRBJ2-1; TRBD2 aligns across 10 bases. CDR1 is SGHVS, CDR2 FNYEAQ, per germline. This CDR3 contains 19 residues. V was pared by 0 bases and J by 0 bases, with 8 bases of the junction left unmatched. The CDR3 region is CASSLAISGRKNSYNEQFF. CDR3 DNA sequence: TGTGCCAGCAGCTTAGCGATTAGCGGGAGGAAAAACTCCTACAATGAGCAGTTCTTC.

This clonotype was detected only once. One junction end does not reproduce the germline sequence, and a read error may be involved. This chain links TRBV7-2 with TRBJ2-1; perhaps TRBD2 as D (6 bases). The CDR3 spans 14 residues. Germline values: CDR1 SGHTA, CDR2 FQGNSA. DNA of the CDR3: TGTGCCGGCAGCGTTTGGGCGGGGAACAATGAGCAGTTCTTC. It codes for CAGSVWAGNNEQFF.

The chain's CDR3 is CASSFTGGMYEQYF. CDR3 nucleotide sequence: TGTGCCAGCAGCTTCACAGGGGGAATGTACGAGCAGTACTTC. V is TRBV7-2 and J is TRBJ2-7; 8 bases match TRBD1. The length of the CDR3 is 14 residues. V gave up 3 bases and J gave up 4 bases; unmatched junction bases: 5. Per germline, CDR1 SGHTA and CDR2 FQGNSA.

CDR3 in amino acids: CASSQDRERQFF. The DNA of the CDR3 is TGCGCCAGCAGCCAAGATCGGGAGCGGCAGTTCTTC. The chain uses TRBV4-1 and TRBJ2-1; D possibly corresponds to TRBD2 (6 bases). Germline lookup yields CDR1 MGHRA and CDR2 YSYEKL. This CDR3 comprises 12 residues. V was pared by 0 bases and J by 12 bases, with 9 bases between.

There are a few counts of this clonotype. The chain combines TRBV28 with TRBJ2-7; D not resolved. This CDR3 contains 13 residues. V was shortened by 7 bases and J by 5 bases, with 15 bases between the two germline ends. In germline, CDR1 is MDHEN, CDR2 SYDVKM. CDR3 nucleotides: TGTGCCAGCACCCTAAACAGTGGGGACGAGCAGTACTTC. Translating it yields CASTLNSGDEQYF.

The chain couples TRBV11-2 to TRBJ1-2; D unclear. In germline, CDR1 is SGHAT, CDR2 FQNNGV. The CDR3 length is 16 residues. Trimming left V 4 bases short and J 8 bases short, with 23 bases between. The chain's CDR3 is CASSSPRAKGVVGYTF. The CDR3 DNA is TGTGCCAGCAGCTCCCCGAGGGCAAAAGGTGTAGTAGGCTACACCTTC.